This TCR beta chain was sequenced in a study of blood T cell repertoires in COVID-19. About the study: From the United States, Italy and Spain came samples of acute and convalescent COVID-19. PBMCs, B-cell-depleted T cells, or T cells were the source of the cDNA or gDNA that made up the material.

The length of the CDR3 is 15 residues. The germline V gene encodes CDR1 KGHSH and CDR2 LQKENI. V lost 7 bases and J lost 0; bases outside the gene matches: 6. This clone came up once. Seattle participants joined during active infection and were tracked over time. In the authors' methods: From reference gene primer amplification, estimates of nucleated cell counts were derived. Only in-frame clones appear in the TCRdb table, and some are missing; sequencing was by immunoSEQ multiplex PCR. V, J and clone size are those of that table, while D and trimming were read from the DNA. The sample has under 450,000 clones; about 91% are singletons.

The specimen sequenced was peripheral blood. The source is a woman aged 40 to 50 with COVID-19, enrolled during active disease. The chain couples TRBV18 to TRBJ2-3; 8 bases align to TRBD2. The CDR3 region is CASCALADSTDTQYF. In DNA, the CDR3 is TGTGCCAGCTGCGCACTAGCGGATAGCACAGATACGCAGTATTTT.